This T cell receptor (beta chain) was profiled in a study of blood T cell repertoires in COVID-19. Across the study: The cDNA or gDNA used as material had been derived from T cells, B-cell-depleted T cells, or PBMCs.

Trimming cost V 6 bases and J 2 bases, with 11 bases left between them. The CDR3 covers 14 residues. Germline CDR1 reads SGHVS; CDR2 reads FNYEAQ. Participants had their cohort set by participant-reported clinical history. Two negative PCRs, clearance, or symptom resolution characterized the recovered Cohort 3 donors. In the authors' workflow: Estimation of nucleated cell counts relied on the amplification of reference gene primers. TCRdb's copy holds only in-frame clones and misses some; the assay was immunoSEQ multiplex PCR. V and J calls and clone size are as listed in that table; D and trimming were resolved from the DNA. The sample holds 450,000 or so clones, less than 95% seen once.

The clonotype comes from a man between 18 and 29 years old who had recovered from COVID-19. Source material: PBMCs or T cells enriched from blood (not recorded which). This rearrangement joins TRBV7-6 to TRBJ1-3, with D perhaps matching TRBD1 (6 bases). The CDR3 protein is CASSVWGPGNTIYF. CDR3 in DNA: TGTGCCAGCAGTGTCTGGGGGCCTGGAAACACCATATATTTT.